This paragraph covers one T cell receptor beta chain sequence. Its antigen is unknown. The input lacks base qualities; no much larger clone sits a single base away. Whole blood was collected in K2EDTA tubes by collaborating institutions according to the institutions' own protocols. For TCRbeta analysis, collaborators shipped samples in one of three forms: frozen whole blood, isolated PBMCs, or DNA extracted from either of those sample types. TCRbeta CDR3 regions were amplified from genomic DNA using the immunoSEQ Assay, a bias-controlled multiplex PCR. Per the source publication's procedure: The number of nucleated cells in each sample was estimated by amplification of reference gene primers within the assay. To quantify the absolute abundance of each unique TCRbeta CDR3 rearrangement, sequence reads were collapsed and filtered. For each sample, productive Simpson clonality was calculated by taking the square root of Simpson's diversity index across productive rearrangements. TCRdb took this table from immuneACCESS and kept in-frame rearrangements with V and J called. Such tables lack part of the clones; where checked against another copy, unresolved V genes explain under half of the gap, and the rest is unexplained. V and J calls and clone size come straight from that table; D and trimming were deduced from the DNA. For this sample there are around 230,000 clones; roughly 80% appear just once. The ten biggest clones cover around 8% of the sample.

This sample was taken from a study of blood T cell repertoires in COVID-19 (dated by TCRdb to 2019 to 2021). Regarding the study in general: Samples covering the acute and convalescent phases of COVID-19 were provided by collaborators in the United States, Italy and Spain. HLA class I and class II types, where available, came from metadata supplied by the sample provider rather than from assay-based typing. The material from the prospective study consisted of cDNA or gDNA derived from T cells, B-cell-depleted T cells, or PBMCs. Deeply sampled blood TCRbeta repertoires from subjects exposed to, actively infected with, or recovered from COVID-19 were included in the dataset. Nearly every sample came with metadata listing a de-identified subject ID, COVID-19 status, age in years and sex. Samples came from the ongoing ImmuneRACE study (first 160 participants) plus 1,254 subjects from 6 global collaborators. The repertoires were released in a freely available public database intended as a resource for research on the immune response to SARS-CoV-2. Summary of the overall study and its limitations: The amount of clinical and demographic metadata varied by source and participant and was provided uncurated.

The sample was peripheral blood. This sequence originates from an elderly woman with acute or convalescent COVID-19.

The nucleotide sequence reads as follows: TGTGCCAGCACTCTCGACAGGGAAGGGAACACTGAAGCTTTCTTT. Its amino acids are CASTLDREGNTEAFF. The chain couples TRBV2 to TRBJ1-1; TRBD1 agrees with 7 junctional bases. Including cysteine and phenylalanine, the CDR3 has 15 amino acids. CDR3 DNA is the only sequence kept; it has 45 bases, read in frame from the first base. CDR1 and CDR2 are read off the germline V gene as SNHLY and FYNNEI. At the junction V is shortened by 7 bases and J by 1 base; bases outside the gene matches: 9.